This passage covers 7 T cell receptor beta chains from one sample sequenced in a study of shared clonotypes between healthy human individuals. Here immunoSEQ multiplex PCR was the method, and the copy in TCRdb shows in-frame clones only, minus some. This sample has some 2,100,000 clones; about 94% occur once, and the top ten carry more than 0.1%. Material for sequencing was naive CD4+ T cells sorted from blood. This sample's subset: CD45RA+ positively selected. These receptors all stem from a young man in good health.

This chain uses TRBV7-6 with TRBJ2-7, with TRBD1 matching over 10 bases. The CDR3 has 14 amino acids. Germline CDR1 is SGHVS and CDR2 is FNYEAQ. Trimming removed 5 bases from V and 4 bases from J; junction bases left unmatched: 5. Here the CDR3 reads CASSQGTGAYEQYF. DNA of the CDR3: TGTGCCAGCAGCCAAGGGACAGGGGCATACGAGCAGTACTTC.

On this clone itself: This same CDR3 is encoded by further DNA sequences in the sample. The rearrangement uses TRBV25-1 and TRBJ1-1, with TRBD1 matching 9 bases. V gave up 2 bases and J gave up 1 base; unmatched junction bases: 2. Germline lookup yields CDR1 MGHDK and CDR2 SYGVNS. CDR3 length: 15 residues. CDR3: CASSEPGQGNTEAFF. For the CDR3, the DNA is TGTGCCAGCAGTGAACCGGGACAGGGGAACACTGAAGCTTTCTTT.

The chain combines TRBV19 with TRBJ1-6; 9 bases map to TRBD1. Germline values: CDR1 LNHDA, CDR2 SQIVND (reference sequence). The J segment lost 7 bases and the V segment lost 9 bases, leaving 13 bases of the junction unmatched. CDR3 length: 16 amino acids. In nucleotides, the CDR3 is TGTGCCAGCATGAACCGGACAGGGGTGAAGAATTCACCCCTCCACTTT. It encodes CASMNRTGVKNSPLHF.

The chain has TRBV5-1 and TRBJ2-5, with TRBD2 matching over 9 bases. CDR3 length equals 14 residues. Germline V gene data show CDR1 as SGHRS and CDR2 as YFSETQ. V was clipped by 4 bases and J by 2 bases; unmatched bases: 3. CDR3 region: CASSGGLAQETQYF. CDR3 in DNA: TGCGCCAGCAGCGGGGGACTAGCACAAGAGACCCAGTACTTC.

A remark on this clone: The sample carries other DNA sequences with the same CDR3. The CDR3 DNA reads as TGTGCCAGCAGTCCCCCGGTAGAAAAACTGTTTTTT. Residues: CASSPPVEKLFF. This chain links TRBV28 with TRBJ1-4; D uncertain. CDR1 MDHEN and CDR2 SYDVKM come from the germline V gene. The V end lost 5 bases, the J end lost 8 bases, and 9 bases lay between the germline ends. The CDR3 is 12 amino acids.

The chain links TRBV5-1 to TRBJ2-1, with 8 bases matching TRBD2. Germline CDR1 and CDR2: SGHRS and YFSETQ. The CDR3 sequence is 21 residues long. V shed 4 bases and J 10 bases; nucleotides not matched to a gene: 31. CDR3 in amino acids: CASSTAVSSVKGYGGASEQFF. The CDR3 coding sequence is TGCGCCAGCAGCACTGCCGTCTCCTCCGTTAAGGGTTACGGGGGGGCATCCGAGCAGTTCTTC.

The chain combines TRBV4-1 with TRBJ2-1; 14 bases are shared with TRBD2. Germline V gene lookup returns CDR1 MGHRA and CDR2 YSYEKL. The CDR3 is 16 residues long. Trimming took 3 bases from V and 16 from J; bases not matched to a gene: 14. The CDR3 DNA is TGCGCCAGCAGCCACCCTGCCTTCCCGGGACTAGCGGGGGTCTTCTTC. Amino acid sequence: CASSHPAFPGLAGVFF.